This TCR beta chain was documented in a study of blood T cell repertoires in COVID-19. Looking at the study overall: The origin of the acute and convalescent COVID-19 samples was the United States, Italy and Spain. PBMCs, B-cell-depleted T cells, or T cells were the source of the cDNA or gDNA that made up the material.

Per the original methods: Reference gene primers were amplified, and this amplification served to estimate nucleated cell counts. Data came from immunoSEQ multiplex PCR; TCRdb stores just in-frame clones and leaves some out. V and J calls and clone size are those listed in that table; D and trimming were worked out from the DNA. Among 85,000 to 100,000 clones listed, 85% to 90% were seen once. The germline gives CDR1 SNHLY, CDR2 FYNNEI. The CDR3 is 15 residues long. V shed 7 bases and J 7 bases; nucleotides not matched to a gene: 5. This receptor was taken from a man aged 50 to 59 with COVID-19, enrolled during active disease. This rearrangement joins TRBV2 to TRBJ2-1; TRBD2 matches at 15 bases. Source material: peripheral blood. In DNA form, the CDR3 reads TGTGCCAGCATGTTAGGACTAGCGGGGGGGAATGAGCAGTTCTTC. It encodes CASMLGLAGGNEQFF.